The source of this T cell receptor (beta chain) is a study of CD8 T cells in ankylosing spondylitis. Whole-study findings and limits: What appeared characteristic of ankylosing spondylitis blood was a TCR beta motif of fewer than ten highly homologous variants.

This clonotype occurred a few times. Its antigen remains unknown. The CDR3 runs to 15 residues. The trim removed 6 bases at V and 6 bases at J, leaving 10 bases unmatched. From the 5' RACE reads, TCRdb called clonotypes with MiXCR, one entry per CDR3 protein. The table lists roughly 450,000 distinct CDR3 sequences, roughly 26% of them singletons. V and J are TRBV12-3 or TRBV12-4 and TRBJ1-1, with 10 bases identical to TRBD1. The sequenced sample consisted of blood, either unsorted or a sorted T cell fraction (not recorded which). The clonotype originates from a male donor with ankylosing spondylitis. The CDR3 reads CASREDRGRRAEAFF. CDR3 sequence (DNA): TGTGCCAGCAGAGAAGACAGGGGGCGACGCGCTGAAGCTTTCTTT.